This T cell receptor beta chain was observed in a study of T cell responses to AZD1222 COVID-19 vaccine. Using immunoSEQ multiplex PCR, the repertoire was profiled, and TCRdb retains in-frame clones only, with some absent. The table records fewer than 120,000 clones, more than 90% of them present only once. This TCR was recovered from an adult who received the AZD1222 COVID-19 vaccine. This material consisted of peripheral blood, taken 28 days after the second AZD1222 dose.

The CDR3 loop is CASMDNMKEAFF. CDR3 bases: TGTGCCAGCATGGACAACATGAAGGAAGCTTTCTTT. This chain joins TRBV25-1 and TRBJ1-1, with D perhaps matching TRBD1 (5 bases). Germline CDR1 is MGHDK and CDR2 is SYGVNS. This CDR3 has 12 residues. Trimming took off 7 bases at V and 8 bases at J, with 14 bases between the two ends. Filled out from reference TRBV25-1 and TRBJ1-1, the complete variable domain reads EADIYQTPRYLVIGTGKKITLECSQTMGHDKMYWYQQDPGMELHLIHYSYGVNSTEKGDLSSESTVSRIRTEHFPLTLESARPSHTSQYLCASMDNMKEAFFGQGTRLTVV.